A selection of T cell receptor beta chains follows, all from one sample in a study of shared clonotypes between healthy human individuals. Using immunoSEQ multiplex PCR, the repertoire was profiled, and TCRdb retains in-frame clones only, with some absent. This table holds about 560,000 clones, roughly 79% found once. Sequenced material: PBMCs. Source of these receptors: a middle-aged woman in good health. Some clones in this sample may be carry-over from other donors' samples. CDR3s include the opening cysteine and the closing phenylalanine or tryptophan. A D gene is named only where the DNA matches it firmly. A clone size is listed for some rows: how often the clone was seen (once, few, many), or a class if it is expanded.

V: TRBV5-1
D: -
J: TRBJ2-1
size: many
DNA: TGCGCCAGCAGCTTGTCTGGACAGCCTTCCTACAATGAGCAGTTCTTC
CDR3: CASSLSGQPSYNEQFF

V: TRBV18
D: -
J: TRBJ2-2
size: -
DNA: TGTGCCAGCTCACCACCGGCGGGCACCGGGGAGCTGTTTTTT
CDR3: CASSPPAGTGELFF

V: TRBV15
D: TRBD1
J: TRBJ1-3
size: -
DNA: TGTGCCACCAGCAGAGAGCGGGACAGGGGGCGATCCGGAAACACCATATATTTT
CDR3: CATSRERDRGRSGNTIYF

V: TRBV18
D: TRBD1
J: TRBJ2-1
size: -
DNA: TGTGCCAGCTCACTAGGGACAGCTGACAATGAGCAGTTCTTC
CDR3: CASSLGTADNEQFF

V: TRBV13
D: TRBD2
J: TRBJ2-3
size: once
DNA: TGTGCCAGCAGCAGCCTCTGGCGGGAGGAAGTTTCCACAGATACGCAGTATTTT
CDR3: CASSSLWREEVSTDTQYF

V: TRBV9
D: TRBD1
J: TRBJ2-1
size: few
DNA: TGTGCCAGCAGCCCCTGGACAGGGTCGGTCAATGAGCAGTTCTTC
CDR3: CASSPWTGSVNEQFF

V: TRBV2
D: TRBD2
J: TRBJ2-1
size: -
DNA: TGTGCCAGCAGTGAAGGACTAGCGGGAGTCTTCCCCTACAATGAGCAGTTCTTC
CDR3: CASSEGLAGVFPYNEQFF

V: TRBV7-2
D: TRBD1
J: TRBJ2-5
size: -
DNA: TGTGCCAGCAGCTTAGACAGGGGGCTTTGGGAGACCCAGTACTTC
CDR3: CASSLDRGLWETQYF

V: TRBV2
D: -
J: TRBJ2-3
size: -
DNA: TGTGCCAGCAACTTCCTTGGCGGAGGCACAGATACGCAGTATTTT
CDR3: CASNFLGGGTDTQYF

V: TRBV30
D: -
J: TRBJ2-2
size: many
DNA: TGTGCCTGGAGTTCAGGGCGGTCGTGGACCGGGGAGCTGTTTTTT
CDR3: CAWSSGRSWTGELFF

V: TRBV7-8
D: TRBD2
J: TRBJ2-7
size: -
DNA: TGTGCCAGCAGCTTAGGGAGAGCGGGGATTGAGCAGTACTTC
CDR3: CASSLGRAGIEQYF

V: TRBV10-3
D: -
J: TRBJ2-7
size: -
DNA: TGTGCCATCAGCGTGGGTCGATACGAGCAGTACTTC
CDR3: CAISVGRYEQYF

V: TRBV18
D: -
J: TRBJ2-3
size: -
DNA: TGTGCCAGCTCACCAGGGGCCGGGCCCGATACGCAGTATTTT
CDR3: CASSPGAGPDTQYF

V: TRBV7-9
D: -
J: TRBJ1-2
size: -
DNA: TGTGCCAGCAGCTCCCGTCCGGGACTCTTTTATGGCTACACCTTC
CDR3: CASSSRPGLFYGYTF

V: TRBV19
D: TRBD2
J: TRBJ2-7
size: once
DNA: TGTGCCAGTAGTATGGGGACTAGCGTCTCCTACGAGCAGTACTTC
CDR3: CASSMGTSVSYEQYF

V: TRBV2
D: TRBD1
J: TRBJ2-3
size: -
DNA: TGTGCCAGCAGGCGGGGACAGGGCAGCACAGATACGCAGTATTTT
CDR3: CASRRGQGSTDTQYF

V: TRBV7-9
D: -
J: TRBJ2-7
size: -
DNA: TGTGCCAGCAGCTTATACCAACGGGGGGAGCAGTACTTC
CDR3: CASSLYQRGEQYF

V: TRBV7-2
D: TRBD2
J: TRBJ2-7
size: -
DNA: TGTGCCAGCAGCTTAAGGGCGGGAGGCCGCTACGAGCAGTACTTC
CDR3: CASSLRAGGRYEQYF

V: TRBV9
D: -
J: TRBJ2-7
size: -
DNA: TGTGCCAGCAGCCCCTGGGACATATCCTACGAGCAGTACTTC
CDR3: CASSPWDISYEQYF

V: TRBV6-1
D: TRBD2
J: TRBJ2-7
size: once
DNA: TGTGCCAGCAGTGTCGCGGGGCTTCCGGGACTAGCCTACGAGCAGTACTTC
CDR3: CASSVAGLPGLAYEQYF

V: TRBV4-1
D: -
J: TRBJ2-2
size: -
DNA: TGCGCCAGCAGCCAAGAAGGCCACGCGAACACCGGGGAGCTGTTTTTT
CDR3: CASSQEGHANTGELFF

V: TRBV19
D: TRBD2
J: TRBJ2-7
size: -
DNA: TGTGCCAGTAGCCTAGCGGGGGATTCCTACGAGCAGTACTTC
CDR3: CASSLAGDSYEQYF

V: TRBV11-2
D: -
J: TRBJ2-7
size: -
DNA: TGTGCCAGCAGCTTAGGGCCTCACTACGAGCAGTACTTC
CDR3: CASSLGPHYEQYF

V: TRBV9
D: -
J: TRBJ1-1
size: -
DNA: TGTGCCAGCAGCGTAGGTGGGGGGGCTGACACCACTGAAGCTTTCTTT
CDR3: CASSVGGGADTTEAFF

V: TRBV6-1
D: -
J: TRBJ2-3
size: -
DNA: TGTGCCAGCACCGGGTGGGTGGGCACAGATACGCAGTATTTT
CDR3: CASTGWVGTDTQYF

V: TRBV2
D: TRBD2
J: TRBJ2-2
size: -
DNA: TGTGCCAGCAGTGAATCCGGTAGCGGGAGGACCGGGGAGCTGTTTTTT
CDR3: CASSESGSGRTGELFF

V: TRBV2
D: TRBD2
J: TRBJ2-7
size: -
DNA: TGTGCCAGCAGTGCTTACGGGGGGGGCTACGAGCAGTACTTC
CDR3: CASSAYGGGYEQYF

V: TRBV28
D: -
J: TRBJ1-1
size: -
DNA: TGTGCCAGCAGGAACAGGGCCAGGAACACTGAAGCTTTCTTT
CDR3: CASRNRARNTEAFF

V: TRBV7-2
D: TRBD1
J: TRBJ2-7
size: -
DNA: TGTGCCAGCAGCAGACAGGGTCCGTCCTACGAGCAGTACTTC
CDR3: CASSRQGPSYEQYF

V: TRBV5-1
D: -
J: TRBJ2-2
size: -
DNA: TGCGCCAGCAGCTTCGTTACGAACACCGGGGAGCTGTTTTTT
CDR3: CASSFVTNTGELFF

V: TRBV28
D: TRBD1
J: TRBJ2-5
size: -
DNA: TGTGCCAGCAGTTCAAAAGGACAGGGACTAGAGACCCAGTACTTC
CDR3: CASSSKGQGLETQYF

V: TRBV28
D: TRBD1
J: TRBJ1-1
size: once
DNA: TGTGCCAGCAGTGGGAGGGGGCACAGGGGCTGGAACACTGAAGCTTTCTTT
CDR3: CASSGRGHRGWNTEAFF

V: TRBV2
D: -
J: TRBJ1-5
size: many
DNA: TGTGCCAGCCACGGGGGCCTAGGCAATCAGCCCCAGCATTTT
CDR3: CASHGGLGNQPQHF

V: TRBV5-4
D: -
J: TRBJ2-7
size: once
DNA: TGTGCCAGCAGCTTGGGGCCGGGGTTAGCCTACGAGCAGTACTTC
CDR3: CASSLGPGLAYEQYF

V: TRBV5-4
D: -
J: TRBJ1-2
size: -
DNA: TGTGCCAGCAGCCCGGACAGAGGAAACTATGGCTACACCTTC
CDR3: CASSPDRGNYGYTF

V: TRBV27
D: TRBD2
J: TRBJ2-3
size: -
DNA: TGTGCCAGCAGTCACGGGACTAGCGGGAGAGATACGCAGTATTTT
CDR3: CASSHGTSGRDTQYF

V: TRBV6-1
D: -
J: TRBJ1-5
size: -
DNA: -
CDR3: CASILGPSSNQPQHF

V: TRBV6-5
D: TRBD2
J: TRBJ2-5
size: -
DNA: TGTGCCAGCAGTTTGGTAGCGGGAGAGGAGACCCAGTACTTC
CDR3: CASSLVAGEETQYF

V: TRBV11-1
D: -
J: TRBJ1-1
size: -
DNA: TGTGCCAGCAGCTTACAGACAGGAGTGAACACTGAAGCTTTCTTT
CDR3: CASSLQTGVNTEAFF

V: TRBV28
D: -
J: TRBJ2-1
size: -
DNA: TGTGCCAGCGGCTTACAGGGAATCAATGAGCAGTTCTTC
CDR3: CASGLQGINEQFF

V: TRBV5-1
D: TRBD2
J: TRBJ2-5
size: -
DNA: TGCGCCAGCAGCTTGGTGTCTAGCGGGCAGGAGACCCGGTACTTC
CDR3: CASSLVSSGQETRYF

V: TRBV14
D: -
J: TRBJ1-3
size: -
DNA: TGTGCCAGCAGCCAAGATGGTAGTCCCAGAGGCAACACCATATATTTT
CDR3: CASSQDGSPRGNTIYF

V: TRBV7-7
D: -
J: TRBJ2-1
size: -
DNA: TGTGCCAGCAGCTTGGCACTACTCAATGAGCAGTTCTTC
CDR3: CASSLALLNEQFF

V: TRBV5-4
D: -
J: TRBJ2-5
size: few
DNA: TGTGCCAGCAGCCTGGTACCCTGGGAGACCCAGTACTTC
CDR3: CASSLVPWETQYF

V: TRBV11-3
D: -
J: TRBJ1-4
size: -
DNA: TGTGCCAGCAGCTCCCGGGGCAGGGGTGAAAAACTGTTTTTT
CDR3: CASSSRGRGEKLFF

V: TRBV12-5
D: TRBD1
J: TRBJ2-7
size: -
DNA: TGTGCTAGTGGTTTGGTACTGGGGACAGGGCACGAGCAGTACTTC
CDR3: CASGLVLGTGHEQYF

V: TRBV27
D: TRBD2
J: TRBJ2-5
size: -
DNA: TGTGCCAGCAGTTTATCGATCGGGGCGGGAGTAGAGACCCAGTACTTC
CDR3: CASSLSIGAGVETQYF

V: TRBV5-4
D: TRBD2
J: TRBJ2-2
size: -
DNA: TGTGCCAGCAGTCCCGGCGGGAGCCTCGCGAACACCGGGGAGCTGTTTTTT
CDR3: CASSPGGSLANTGELFF

V: TRBV5-1
D: TRBD1
J: TRBJ1-4
size: -
DNA: TGCGCCAGCAGCTTACAGGGGGCCGCCGATGAAAAACTGTTTTTT
CDR3: CASSLQGAADEKLFF

V: TRBV11-1
D: TRBD1
J: TRBJ1-1
size: -
DNA: TGTGCCAGCAGCGCAGACAGGGTGATGGACACTGAAGCTTTCTTT
CDR3: CASSADRVMDTEAFF

V: TRBV15
D: -
J: TRBJ1-4
size: -
DNA: TGTGCCACCAGCAGCCCCGCGGGTCTCTTAGGTGAAAAACTGTTTTTT
CDR3: CATSSPAGLLGEKLFF

V: TRBV10-1
D: TRBD2
J: TRBJ2-3
size: -
DNA: TGCGCCAGCAGTGAGGAGGGAGGGACAGATACGCAGTATTTT
CDR3: CASSEEGGTDTQYF

V: TRBV29-1
D: TRBD2
J: TRBJ2-7
size: -
DNA: TGCAGCGGGGCTAGCGGCCGCGAACAGTACTTC
CDR3: CSGASGREQYF

V: TRBV5-1
D: -
J: TRBJ2-7
size: -
DNA: TGCGCCAGCAGCGCCGACAGCTACGAGCAGTACTTC
CDR3: CASSADSYEQYF

V: TRBV7-2
D: -
J: TRBJ2-6
size: -
DNA: TGTGCCAGCAGCCCGGGCCTCGGCGTCCTGACTTTC
CDR3: CASSPGLGVLTF

V: TRBV27
D: TRBD2
J: TRBJ2-1
size: once
DNA: TGTGCCAGCAGTTTAGGACTAGCGGCGTACAATGAGCAGTTCTTC
CDR3: CASSLGLAAYNEQFF

V: TRBV28
D: -
J: TRBJ1-5
size: -
DNA: TGTGCCAGCGGGACCGGTCCTCGGCCCCAGCATTTT
CDR3: CASGTGPRPQHF